This T cell receptor beta chain comes out of a study of OX40 agonist ivuxolimab in advanced cancers. This clone was counted between two and nine times. Other DNA sequences in this sample translate to the same CDR3. The CDR3 totals 11 residues. V shed 8 bases and J shed 5 bases, with 4 bases lying between them. Germline V gene lookup returns CDR1 SGHAT and CDR2 FQNNGV. Sequencing was performed with immunoSEQ multiplex PCR; in TCRdb, only in-frame clones are kept and a portion is missing. The sample lists around 63,000 clones; roughly 90% were seen once. Source: CD4+ or CD8+ T cells sorted from blood, taken in a trial of the OX40 agonist ivuxolimab. The chain employs TRBV11-2 and TRBJ1-6; D unresolved. This clonotype was sampled from an adult with an advanced solid tumor such as melanoma, head and neck, liver or kidney cancer. The CDR3 sequence is CASGNNSPLHF. The CDR3 DNA is TGTGCCAGCGGTAATAATTCACCCCTCCACTTT.